What follows are 29 T cell receptor beta chains derived from one specimen sequenced in a study of PD-1 blockade in mismatch repair-deficient tumors. This sample's time point: archival surgical resection tumor tissue. Sequencing was performed with immunoSEQ multiplex PCR; in TCRdb, only in-frame clones are kept and a portion is missing. The sample lists around 3,600 clones, around 76% seen once, with roughly 6.7% in the top ten. This specimen consisted of primary tumor tissue, obtained from a patient treated with pembrolizumab. Every receptor here comes from an adult with mismatch repair-deficient cancer.

The chain couples TRBV12-2 to TRBJ2-3; the table calls TRBD2, which could not be checked here. TRBV12-2 has pseudogene status. The length of the CDR3 is 20 residues. The CDR3 spells CASRLAGGGTPLYYTDTQYF. The CDR3 DNA reads TGTGCAAGTCGCTTAGCGGGAGGGGGGACCCCCCTTTACTACACAGATACGCAGTATTTT.

This chain links TRBV18 with TRBJ2-3; D is uncertain. Germline V gene data show CDR1 as KGHSH and CDR2 as LQKENI. V dropped 1 base and J dropped 2 bases, with 13 bases sitting between them. The CDR3 is 16 amino acids. The chain's CDR3 is CASSPLSRGTTDTQYF. For the CDR3, the DNA is TGTGCCAGCTCACCACTCTCCCGCGGTACCACAGATACGCAGTATTTT.

This clone was counted once. V is TRBV28 and J is TRBJ1-3, with D unresolved. There are 13 residues in the CDR3. Per the germline V gene, CDR1 is MDHEN and CDR2 is SYDVKM. V lost 2 bases and J lost 4, with 6 bases in between. The CDR3 nucleotides read TGTGCCAGCAGTTTAGAGGCCGGAAACACCATATATTTT. It specifies CASSLEAGNTIYF. The full variable domain, in which reference TRBV28 and TRBJ1-3 provide the parts outside the CDR3, is DVKVTQSSRYLVKRTGEKVFLECVQDMDHENMFWYRQDPGLGLRLIYFSYDVKMKEKGDIPEGYSVSREKKERFSLILESASTNQTSMYLCASSLEAGNTIYFGEGSWLTVV.

J is TRBJ2-2 and V is TRBV6-5; D possibly corresponds to TRBD2 (5 bases). Germline assignment: CDR1 MNHEY and CDR2 SVGAGI. V was cut by 5 bases and J by 6 bases, with 13 bases left in between. This CDR3 spans 14 amino acids. Here the CDR3 reads CASSTILAAGELFF. The DNA of the CDR3 is TGTGCCAGCAGTACCATTCTAGCTGCCGGGGAGCTGTTTTTT.

The CDR3 nucleotides read TGTGCCAGCAGTGCCCCGGGGGTAGCGGGAGGGCCTTACGAGCAGTACTTC. Its protein product is CASSAPGVAGGPYEQYF. The chain links TRBV6-1 to TRBJ2-7, with 11 bases lining up with TRBD2. After removal of 4 bases from V and 4 bases from J, the junction contained 12 bases not matched to a gene. Germline CDR1 reads MNHNS; CDR2 reads SASEGT. This CDR3 has 17 amino acids.

This clone came up a few times. The genes are TRBV2 and TRBJ2-7; D gene uncertain. Looked up from germline, CDR1 is SNHLY and CDR2 is FYNNEI. V dropped 5 bases and J dropped 0 bases, with 11 bases sitting between them. This CDR3 has 14 amino acids. The CDR3 protein is CASSYVTGSYEQYF. CDR3 DNA sequence: TGTGCCAGCAGTTATGTGACGGGCTCCTACGAGCAGTACTTC.

CDR3 nucleotide sequence: TGTGCCAGCAGCTGGACGTGGGGGACTAGTGACAATGAGCAGTTCTTC. It translates to CASSWTWGTSDNEQFF. J is TRBJ2-1 and V is TRBV11-2; 8 positions match TRBD2. Germline V gene sequence: CDR1 SGHAT, CDR2 FQNNGV. V lost 4 bases to trimming and J lost 5 bases; unmatched junction nucleotides: 10. This CDR3 has 16 amino acids.

This clone showed up just a few times. This sequence joins TRBV6-5 and TRBJ2-7, with 9 nucleotides matching TRBD2. The CDR3 runs to 13 residues. The J segment lost 13 bases and the V segment lost 4 bases, leaving 11 bases of the junction unmatched. The germline CDR1 and CDR2 sequences are MNHEY and SVGAGI. CDR3 loop: CASSFSGRSEAYF. Here the CDR3 DNA reads TGTGCCAGCAGTTTTAGCGGGAGATCCGAAGCCTACTTC.

V usage is TRBV5-1 and J usage is TRBJ2-5; 7 nucleotides match TRBD2. V lost 5 bases to trimming and J lost 1 base; unmatched junction nucleotides: 11. The CDR3 runs 16 residues. Germline V CDR1 and CDR2: SGHRS, YFSETQ. CDR3 amino acids: CASSSRRESGQETQYF. Here the CDR3 DNA reads TGCGCCAGCAGTTCGCGGCGGGAGTCGGGCCAAGAGACCCAGTACTTC.

The chain couples TRBV6-1 to TRBJ2-5, with 10 positions matching TRBD2. CDR3 length: 15 amino acids. Trimming cost V 2 bases and J 2 bases; bases outside gene matches: 2. The V gene's germline CDR1 is MNHNS and CDR2 SASEGT. CDR3 in amino acids: CASSERTSGQETQYF. The CDR3 DNA reads as TGTGCCAGCAGTGAAAGGACTAGCGGTCAAGAGACCCAGTACTTC.

This chain connects TRBV5-1 to TRBJ2-2; 10 bases map to TRBD2. Germline values: CDR1 SGHRS, CDR2 YFSETQ. Trimming removed 0 bases from V and 7 bases from J; junction bases left unmatched: 6. This CDR3 is built from 16 residues. CDR3 in amino acids: CASSLGLAGEVGELFF. CDR3 coding DNA: TGCGCCAGCAGCTTGGGGCTAGCGGGAGAGGTCGGGGAGCTGTTTTTT.

The chain uses TRBV5-1 and TRBJ2-7; TRBD1 agrees at 7 bases. This CDR3 is 14 amino acids long. CDR1 is SGHRS, CDR2 YFSETQ, per germline. V lost 4 bases and J lost 1; bases outside the gene matches: 5. CDR3 in DNA: TGCGCCAGCAGCCTTGACAGGGTATCCTACGAGCAGTACTTC. Its translation: CASSLDRVSYEQYF.

V gene TRBV6-1 combines with J gene TRBJ2-1, with 10 bases identical to TRBD2. The junction had 5 bases not matched to a gene; V was cut back by 5 bases and J by 7 bases. The CDR3 runs to 14 residues. In germline, CDR1 is MNHNS, CDR2 SASEGT. CDR3 coding DNA: TGTGCCAGCAGTAGCCTAGCGGGAGTTAATGAGCAGTTCTTC. Translation gives CASSSLAGVNEQFF.

V usage is TRBV5-6 and J usage is TRBJ2-4; D is perhaps TRBD1 (5 bases). The CDR3 length is 14 residues. Trimming shortened V by 0 bases and J by 1 base, and 5 bases separated the two germline ends. CDR1 and CDR2 from the germline V gene are SGHDT and YYEEEE. The CDR3 loop is CASSLAGAKNIQYF. The CDR3 nucleotides are TGTGCCAGCAGCTTGGCAGGGGCCAAAAACATTCAGTACTTC.

The chain is built from TRBV6-5 and TRBJ1-5, with D hard to call. Deletions cut 0 bases from V and 0 bases from J, with 9 bases between. The CDR3 has 16 residues. Germline CDR1 reads MNHEY; CDR2 reads SVGAGI. CDR3 loop: CASSYSSSTSNQPQHF. The CDR3 DNA sequence: TGTGCCAGCAGTTACTCGAGTAGTACTAGCAATCAGCCCCAGCATTTT.

The J gene is TRBJ1-1, the V gene TRBV7-9; tentative D call: TRBD1 (5 bases). The CDR3 extends over 17 amino acids. Per the germline V gene, CDR1 is SEHNR and CDR2 is FQNEAQ (reference sequence). Trimming shortened V by 1 base and J by 1 base, and 16 bases separated the two germline ends. As DNA, the CDR3 is TGTGCCAGCAGCTTAGGTCCCCCGGGACTTCCGAACACTGAAGCTTTCTTT. Its protein is CASSLGPPGLPNTEAFF.

This chain joins TRBV7-2 and TRBJ1-1, with D possibly TRBD1 on 5 matching bases. The ends were cut back, 4 bases at V and 0 bases at J, with 12 bases in the middle. This CDR3 has 15 amino acids. The germline gives CDR1 SGHTA, CDR2 FQGNSA. The CDR3 DNA is TGTGCCAGCAGCTCTTTGGGGCTTTTGAACACTGAAGCTTTCTTT. Translation gives CASSSLGLLNTEAFF.

CDR3 in amino acids: CASRNPGLGGNEQFF. The CDR3 DNA sequence: TGTGCCAGCAGGAATCCGGGACTAGGGGGCAATGAGCAGTTCTTC. The gene calls are TRBV9 and TRBJ2-1; 8 bases agree with TRBD2. Per germline, CDR1 SGDLS and CDR2 YYNGEE. CDR3 size: 15 residues. J lost 6 bases, V lost 5 bases, and 10 bases had no gene match.

This clone was detected a few times. The V gene is TRBV6-5, the J gene TRBJ1-5; D unresolved. V was clipped by 9 bases and J by 2 bases, with 17 bases between them. The CDR3 loop spans 15 amino acids. The germline V gene encodes CDR1 MNHEY and CDR2 SVGAGI. The chain's CDR3 is CASRTLGRGNQPQHF. In nucleotides, the CDR3 is TGTGCCAGTAGAACCCTAGGGAGAGGCAATCAGCCCCAGCATTTT.

V is TRBV2 and J is TRBJ1-1, with 8 bases aligning to TRBD1. This CDR3 is built from 15 residues. Unmatched junction bases numbered 7, after V lost 7 bases and J lost 0 bases. CDR1 is SNHLY and CDR2 is FYNNEI in the germline V gene. The chain's CDR3 is CASTGTGLMNTEAFF. CDR3 bases: TGTGCCAGCACAGGGACAGGCCTCATGAACACTGAAGCTTTCTTT.

The chain joins TRBV14 to TRBJ1-1; D might be TRBD1 (5 bases). The germline CDR1 and CDR2 sequences are SGHDN and FVKESK. The CDR3 extends over 11 amino acids. V lost 6 bases and J 9 bases, leaving 11 bases between the germline ends. CDR3 in DNA: TGTGCCAGCAGTGGGGGGGGTAAAGCTTTCTTT. This encodes CASSGGGKAFF.

The genes are TRBV7-3 and TRBJ2-7, with 7 bases lining up with TRBD1. CDR1 SGHTA and CDR2 FQGTGA come from the germline V gene. After removal of 5 bases from V and 5 bases from J, the junction contained 9 bases not matched to a gene. The CDR3 covers 14 residues. The CDR3 nucleotides read TGTGCCAGCAGCATTAAGACAGGGTTCCACGAGCAGTACTTC. Translation gives CASSIKTGFHEQYF.

The chain combines TRBV18 with TRBJ2-6; D is unclear. CDR3 length: 13 residues. V was shortened by 2 bases and J by 4 bases, with 3 bases between the two germline ends. Germline values: CDR1 KGHSH, CDR2 LQKENI. The CDR3 bases are TGTGCCAGCTCACCATCGGGGGCCAACGTCCTGACTTTC. Translated, it gives CASSPSGANVLTF.

This clone has a handful of counts. The V gene is TRBV6-1, the J gene TRBJ1-1; possibly TRBD1 for D (5 bases). The CDR3 covers 13 residues. The ends were cut back, 6 bases at V and 0 bases at J, with 8 bases in the middle. The germline gives CDR1 MNHNS, CDR2 SASEGT. CDR3 DNA: TGTGCCAGCAGGGACACATTGAACACTGAAGCTTTCTTT. This translates into CASRDTLNTEAFF.

The gene calls are TRBV28 and TRBJ2-6; TRBD1 might be the D (5 bases). The V end was cut by 4 bases, the J end by 0 bases, with 7 bases between. CDR3 length equals 15 residues. From germline, CDR1 is MDHEN and CDR2 SYDVKM. CDR3: CASSSQGSGANVLTF. CDR3 bases: TGTGCCAGCAGTTCTCAGGGCTCTGGGGCCAACGTCCTGACTTTC.

This clone has a handful of counts. This sequence joins TRBV29-1 and TRBJ1-3, with 7 bases identical to TRBD1. J lost 4 bases, V lost 2 bases, and 5 bases had no gene match. The germline V gene has CDR1 SQVTM and CDR2 ANQGSEA. This CDR3 comprises 14 residues. The CDR3 DNA sequence: TGCAGCGTTGAAACAGGGGCCGGGGGAAACACCATATATTTT. It codes for CSVETGAGGNTIYF.

The chain employs TRBV28 and TRBJ1-3, with D tentatively TRBD1 (5 bases). CDR1 is MDHEN, CDR2 SYDVKM, per germline. Trimming took off 8 bases at V and 0 bases at J, with 8 bases between the two ends. The length of the CDR3 is 13 residues. CDR3 sequence reads: CASEDSSGNTIYF. CDR3 in DNA: TGTGCCAGCGAAGACAGCTCTGGAAACACCATATATTTT.

The genes are TRBV7-9 and TRBJ2-1; tentatively, D is TRBD2 (5 bases). Trimming shortened V by 3 bases and J by 0 bases, and 12 bases separated the two germline ends. The V gene's germline CDR1 is SEHNR and CDR2 FQNEAQ (reference sequence). CDR3 length equals 16 residues. In DNA form, the CDR3 reads TGTGCCAGCAGCTTCGGACTTTTAAGCTCCTACAATGAGCAGTTCTTC. It yields the protein CASSFGLLSSYNEQFF.

This clone was detected only once. The chain carries TRBV5-1 and TRBJ2-7; tentative D call: TRBD1 (6 bases). With 4 bases removed from V and 6 bases from J, the gap between germline ends came to 20 bases. The CDR3 length is 15 residues. Germline V gene lookup returns CDR1 SGHRS and CDR2 YFSETQ. CDR3 nucleotides: TGCGCCAGCAGCGAAGGGACAAAGCGACGGGGCGAGCAGTACTTC. Amino acids: CASSEGTKRRGEQYF.